This entry lists 3 T cell receptor beta chains sequenced from one sample in a study of cytomegalovirus exposure and HLA in healthy donors. The primer mix had 60 Vbeta and 13 Jbeta primers. TCRdb keeps only in-frame clones here, not all; method: immunoSEQ multiplex PCR. The sample lists 100,000 to 120,000 clones, more than 9.5% seen once, with 15% to 20% in the top ten. Sequencing input: PBMCs. These receptors were obtained from a man aged 35 to 55 in good health and CMV-seropositive.

The chain combines TRBV7-3 with TRBJ2-3; D may be TRBD2 (5 bases). The V end lost 4 bases, the J end lost 4 bases, and 18 bases lay between the germline ends. CDR1 is SGHTA and CDR2 is FQGTGA in the germline V gene. The CDR3 sequence is 16 residues long. CDR3 sequence: CASSSGGGRSPDTQYF. In nucleotides, the CDR3 is TGTGCCAGCAGCTCGGGTGGCGGGCGCTCCCCAGATACGCAGTATTTT.

The chain is built from TRBV30 and TRBJ1-2; D may be TRBD1 (5 bases). V was shortened by 8 bases and J by 0 bases, with 13 bases between the two germline ends. CDR1 is GTSNPN and CDR2 is SVGIG in the germline V gene (reference sequence). This CDR3 is built from 13 residues. CDR3 bases: TGTGCCCGGCGGGACCGCACTAACTATGGCTACACCTTC. Residues: CARRDRTNYGYTF.

A note on this clone: Other nucleotide sequences in the sample specify the same CDR3. The V gene is TRBV29-1, the J gene TRBJ2-5; a possible D gene is TRBD2 (5 bases). Germline V CDR1 and CDR2: SQVTM, ANQGSEA. This CDR3 has 14 amino acids. V lost 0 bases and J lost 2, with 10 bases in between. CDR3: CSVEDGRLQETQYF. The CDR3 region has the DNA TGCAGCGTTGAAGATGGCAGACTACAAGAGACCCAGTACTTC.